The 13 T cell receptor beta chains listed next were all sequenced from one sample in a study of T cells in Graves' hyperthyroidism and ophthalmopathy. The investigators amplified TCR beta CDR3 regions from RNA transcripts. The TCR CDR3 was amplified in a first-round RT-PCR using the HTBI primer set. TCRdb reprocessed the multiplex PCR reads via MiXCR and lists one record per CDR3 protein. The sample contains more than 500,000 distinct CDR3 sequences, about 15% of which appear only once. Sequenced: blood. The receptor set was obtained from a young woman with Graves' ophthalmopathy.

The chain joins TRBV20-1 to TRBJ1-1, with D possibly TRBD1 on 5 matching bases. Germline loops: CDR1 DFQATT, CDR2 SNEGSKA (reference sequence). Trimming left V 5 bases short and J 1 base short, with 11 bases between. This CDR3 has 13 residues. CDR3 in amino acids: CSALGRANTEAFF. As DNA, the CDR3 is TGCAGTGCTTTGGGCAGGGCGAACACTGAAGCTTTCTTT.

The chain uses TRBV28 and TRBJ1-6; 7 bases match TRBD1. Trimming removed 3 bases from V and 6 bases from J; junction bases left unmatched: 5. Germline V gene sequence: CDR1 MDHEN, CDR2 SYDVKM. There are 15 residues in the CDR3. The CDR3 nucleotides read TGTGCCAGCAGTTTGGGTCAGGGGGGTAATTCACCCCTCCACTTT. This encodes CASSLGQGGNSPLHF.

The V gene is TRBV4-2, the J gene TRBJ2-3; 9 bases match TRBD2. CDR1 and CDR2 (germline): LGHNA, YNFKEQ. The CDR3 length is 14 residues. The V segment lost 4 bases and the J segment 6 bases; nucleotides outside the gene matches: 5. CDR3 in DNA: TGTGCCAGCAGCCCGGCTAGCGGGATGGATACGCAGTATTTT. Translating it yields CASSPASGMDTQYF.

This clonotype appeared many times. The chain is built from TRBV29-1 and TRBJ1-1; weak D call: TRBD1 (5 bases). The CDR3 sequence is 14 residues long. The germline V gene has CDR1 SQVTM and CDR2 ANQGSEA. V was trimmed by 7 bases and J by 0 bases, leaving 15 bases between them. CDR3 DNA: TGCAGCGGGGGGAGGGAACACATGAACACTGAAGCTTTCTTT. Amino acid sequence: CSGGREHMNTEAFF. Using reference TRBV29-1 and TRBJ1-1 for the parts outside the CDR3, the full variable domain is SAVISQKPSRDICQRGTSLTIQCQVDSQVTMMFWYRQQPGQSLTLIATANQGSEATYESGFVIDKFPISRPNLTFSTLTVSNMSPEDSSIYLCSGGREHMNTEAFFGQGTRLTVV.

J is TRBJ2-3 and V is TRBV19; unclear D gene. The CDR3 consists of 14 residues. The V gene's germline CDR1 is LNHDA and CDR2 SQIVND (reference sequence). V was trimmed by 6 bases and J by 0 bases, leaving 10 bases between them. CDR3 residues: CASRVGRSTDTQYF. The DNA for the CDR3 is TGTGCCAGTAGGGTCGGGCGGAGCACAGATACGCAGTATTTT.

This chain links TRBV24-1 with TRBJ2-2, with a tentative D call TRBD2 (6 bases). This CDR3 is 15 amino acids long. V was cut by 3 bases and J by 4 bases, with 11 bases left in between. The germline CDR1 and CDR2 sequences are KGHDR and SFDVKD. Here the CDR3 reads CATSDGGRVTGELFF. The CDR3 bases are TGTGCCACCAGTGATGGGGGGAGAGTCACCGGGGAGCTGTTTTTT.

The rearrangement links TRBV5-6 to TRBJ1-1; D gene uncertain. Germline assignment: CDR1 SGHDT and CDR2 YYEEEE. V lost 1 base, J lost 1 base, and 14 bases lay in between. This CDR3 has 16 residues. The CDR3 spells CASSLYGAMGNTEAFF. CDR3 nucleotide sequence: TGTGCCAGCAGCTTGTATGGAGCCATGGGGAACACTGAAGCTTTCTTT.

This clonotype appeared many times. The CDR3 nucleotides read TGCAGTGCTAGAGAGGACAGGGAATCCTACGAGCAGTACTTC. It encodes CSAREDRESYEQYF. J is TRBJ2-7 and V is TRBV20-1, with 8 bases lining up with TRBD1. Germline V gene lookup returns CDR1 DFQATT and CDR2 SNEGSKA (reference sequence). The CDR3 loop spans 14 amino acids. Germline trimming cut 0 bases from V and 1 base from J; bases unmatched to any gene: 2.

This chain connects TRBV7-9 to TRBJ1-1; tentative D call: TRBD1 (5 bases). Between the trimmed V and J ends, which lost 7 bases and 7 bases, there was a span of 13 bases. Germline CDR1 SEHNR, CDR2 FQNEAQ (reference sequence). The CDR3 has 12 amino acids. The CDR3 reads CASIPGGVEAFF. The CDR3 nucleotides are TGTGCCAGCATCCCGGGAGGGGTTGAAGCTTTCTTT.

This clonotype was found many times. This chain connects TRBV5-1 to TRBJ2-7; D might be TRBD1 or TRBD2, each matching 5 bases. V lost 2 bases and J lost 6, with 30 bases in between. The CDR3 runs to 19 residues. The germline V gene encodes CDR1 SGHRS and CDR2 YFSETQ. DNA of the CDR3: TGCGCCAGCAGCTTTGGGTTACGGCAGGGACGAGATCAAACGTCCGAGCAGTACTTC. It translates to CASSFGLRQGRDQTSEQYF.

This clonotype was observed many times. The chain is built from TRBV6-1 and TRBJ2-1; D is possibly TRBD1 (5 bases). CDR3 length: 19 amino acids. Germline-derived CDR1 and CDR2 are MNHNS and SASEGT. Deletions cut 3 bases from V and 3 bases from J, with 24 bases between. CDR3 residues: CASSDRVAGSINLYNEQFF. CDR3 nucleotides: TGTGCCAGCAGTGACAGGGTTGCCGGGTCGATAAACCTCTACAATGAGCAGTTCTTC.

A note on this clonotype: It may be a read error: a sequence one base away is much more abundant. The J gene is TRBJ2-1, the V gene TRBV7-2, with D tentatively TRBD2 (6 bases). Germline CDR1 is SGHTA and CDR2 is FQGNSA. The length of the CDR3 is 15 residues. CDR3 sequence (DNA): TGTGCCGGCAGCTTAGCGCTTGGAGGGGTCAATGAGCAGTTCTTC. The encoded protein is CAGSLALGGVNEQFF. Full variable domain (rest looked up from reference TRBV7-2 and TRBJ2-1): GAGVSQSPSNKVTEKGKDVELRCDPISGHTALYWYRQSLGQGLEFLIYFQGNSAPDKSGLPSDRFSAERTGGSVSTLTIQRTQQEDSAVYLCAGSLALGGVNEQFFGPGTRLTVL.

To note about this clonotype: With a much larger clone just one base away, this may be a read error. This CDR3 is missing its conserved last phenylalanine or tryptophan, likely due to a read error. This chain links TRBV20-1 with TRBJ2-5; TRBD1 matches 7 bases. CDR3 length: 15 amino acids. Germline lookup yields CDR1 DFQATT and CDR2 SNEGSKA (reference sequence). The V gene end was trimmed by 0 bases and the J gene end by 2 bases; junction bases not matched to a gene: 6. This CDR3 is CSARDGGQAQETQYS. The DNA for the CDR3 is TGCAGTGCTAGAGATGGAGGACAGGCACAAGAGACCCAGTACTCC.